This TCR beta chain was documented in a study of OX40 agonist ivuxolimab in advanced cancers. For context, the study as a whole: Ivuxolimab was a fully human IgG2 agonistic monoclonal antibody targeting the costimulatory receptor OX40 (CD134). Peripheral TCRbeta sequencing was intended to test whether TCR sequence diversity was altered and clonal T-cell expansion was caused by ivuxolimab. A male proportion of around 83% and a mean age of approximately 61 years, ranging from roughly 23 to 79, were recorded for the dose-escalation cohort. The monotherapy dose-escalation portion (N of about 52 patients) of the phase I ivuxolimab trial is reported in the paper. Partial responses occurred in three dose-escalation patients: two with cutaneous melanoma and one with hepatocellular carcinoma. Patients were allowed to have had prior anti-PD-1, anti-PD-L1 or anti-CTLA-4 therapy, and 40% of the dose-escalation patients had been treated with checkpoint inhibitors. Intravenous ivuxolimab was administered to patients every 2 weeks at six dose levels: 0.01, 0.1, 0.3, 1.5, 3 and 10 mg/kg. Of the 50 to 55 patients in dose escalation, 19 had hepatocellular carcinoma, approximately 15 had melanoma, 9 had renal cell carcinoma and 9 had head and neck cancer.

To sequence the TCRbeta CDR3 region, genomic DNA was isolated from the sorted cells. The immunoSEQ Assay was used to sequence the TCRbeta CDR3 regions. In TCRdb, the immuneACCESS table is reduced to in-frame sequences with V and J assigned. These tables do not hold every clone; where another copy was compared, an unresolved V gene accounts for under half, and the others remain unexplained. The sample has 65,000 to 90,000 clones on record, about 90% of them singletons. The top ten clones comprise 0.7% to 1% of the sample. Study-level results and caveats: Low levels of normalized T-cell clonal expansion were also seen in some patients who did not respond. Clonal expansion of both CD4+ and CD8+ blood T cells was observed from baseline to week 6 at doses 0.1 to 3.0 mg/kg. In the 0.1-3.0 mg/kg groups, partial responders had among the lowest normalized peripheral clonal expansion, particularly in CD8+ T cells. The antigen specificity of the peripheral T cells that underwent clonal expansion was not determined. After ivuxolimab, CD8+ T cells had more expanded clones than CD4+ T cells on average.

With respect to this clone: What this receptor recognizes is not known. Per-base qualities were not stored, and no clone one base away is much larger.

Ends trimmed: V by 4 bases, J by 4 bases; bases unmatched to a gene: 5. In the germline V gene (reference sequence), CDR1 corresponds to MNHEY and CDR2 to SMNVEV. CDR3 length: 15 amino acids, cysteine to phenylalanine. Only CDR3 DNA is held: 45 bases, read in frame from base 1. Patients with a history of autoimmune disease or receiving systemic immunosuppression were excluded from the trial. Peripheral blood for TCR sequencing was collected from all dose cohorts at baseline, on cycle 4 day 1, and on cycle 7 day 1. Samples were obtained from an open-label, multicenter, first-in-human phase I dose-escalation trial of ivuxolimab. Adults with locally advanced or metastatic head and neck squamous cell, hepatocellular, melanoma or renal cell carcinoma were enrolled in the trial. Before TCR sequencing, CD4+ T cells and CD8+ T cells were sorted from peripheral blood as separate populations.

The receptor was derived from an adult with an advanced solid tumor such as melanoma, head and neck, liver or kidney cancer. The sample consisted of CD4+ or CD8+ T cells sorted from blood, taken in a trial of the OX40 agonist ivuxolimab. The chain joins TRBV27 to TRBJ2-1; TRBD1 agrees with 9 junctional bases. The CDR3 protein: CASSSGQGSYNEQFF. In nucleotide form, the sequence is TGTGCCAGCAGTTCCGGACAGGGGTCGTACAATGAGCAGTTCTTC.